This T cell receptor beta chain was recovered during a study of blood T cell repertoires in COVID-19. Germline assignment: CDR1 LNHDA and CDR2 SQIVND (reference sequence). V lost 0 bases, J lost 12 bases, and 13 bases lay in between. This CDR3 is 13 amino acids long. Authors' data handling: Nucleated cell number was recorded as an estimate derived from reference gene primer amplification. Method: immunoSEQ multiplex PCR; TCRdb's copy keeps in-frame clones and lacks some. V and J calls and clone size come straight from that table; D and trimming were deduced from the DNA. Found here are 60,000 or so clones, about 82% of them singletons; the top ten hold 18%.

The V call is TRBV19, the J call TRBJ2-3; a possible D gene is TRBD2 (7 bases). Sample: peripheral blood. This clonotype originated in a human donor in a cohort sampled during active COVID-19. CDR3 in DNA: TGTGCCAGTAGTATAGAAGGCGGGGGCATACAGTATTTT. Translated, it gives CASSIEGGGIQYF. The full variable domain, completed using reference TRBV19 and TRBJ2-3, is DGGITQSPKYLFRKEGQNVTLSCEQNLNHDAMYWYRQDPGQGLRLIYYSQIVNDFQKGDIAEGYSVSREKKESFPLTVTSAQKNPTAFYLCASSIEGGGIQYFGPGTRLTVL.